Detailed here is one T cell receptor beta chain. This entry belongs to a study of blood T cell repertoires in COVID-19. Participants were aged roughly 18 to 90 years, lived in roughly 23 US areas, and enrolled virtually. Self-reported history from a screening survey and questionnaire set each donor's cohort. Data came from immunoSEQ multiplex PCR; TCRdb stores just in-frame clones and leaves some out. Altogether a few hundred thousand clones are present, roughly 89% being singletons, with the ten largest covering 1.7%. Germline assignment: CDR1 MDHEN and CDR2 SYDVKM. The CDR3 spans 16 residues. V was trimmed by 5 bases and J by 3 bases, leaving 20 bases between them.

The receptor comes from a woman aged 25 to 39 who had recovered from COVID-19. The chain uses TRBV28 and TRBJ2-7, with D maybe TRBD2 (6 bases). Sample: PBMCs or T cells enriched from blood (not recorded which). CDR3 amino acids: CASSPTPQGLLYEQYF. For the CDR3, the DNA is TGTGCCAGCAGTCCCACCCCCCAGGGACTCCTCTACGAGCAGTACTTC.